These T cell receptor beta chains were read from a single sample in a study of T cells after posttransplantation cyclophosphamide. Produced via immunoSEQ multiplex PCR; TCRdb's table is partial and in-frame only. The table has fewer than 7,500 clones, approximately 1.8% seen once. This material consisted of PBMCs, taken around 250 days after a stem cell transplant with posttransplant cyclophosphamide. The receptors derive from a male patient aged 25-45 years who received an allogeneic stem cell transplant from a related donor, was CMV-positive, and had no GVHD. Some T cells may be the graft donor's. Each CDR3 is given with its conserved first and last residue. Each record gives: D gene, CDR3 length, J gene, clone size, V gene, CDR3 protein, CDR3 DNA. A D gene is named only where the DNA matches it firmly. Clone size is not always given. Where it is, it says once, few, many or a class for expanded clones.

d_gene: TRBD2
len: 18
j_gene: TRBJ2-5
abundance: few
v_gene: TRBV28
CDR3aa: CASSLYPSGGGPGETQYF
CDR3nt: TGTGCCAGCAGTTTATACCCCTCTGGGGGAGGGCCGGGGGAGACCCAGTACTTC

d_gene: TRBD1
len: 15
j_gene: TRBJ1-1
abundance: few
v_gene: TRBV28
CDR3aa: CASIQGGTASAEAFF
CDR3nt: TGTGCCAGCATACAGGGGGGAACGGCCTCTGCTGAAGCTTTCTTT

d_gene: .
len: 15
j_gene: TRBJ2-2
abundance: few
v_gene: TRBV7-2
CDR3aa: CASSLGSGNTGELFF
CDR3nt: TGTGCCAGCAGCTTAGGCAGCGGGAACACCGGGGAGCTGTTTTTT

d_gene: TRBD1
len: 20
j_gene: TRBJ1-1
abundance: .
v_gene: TRBV5-1
CDR3aa: CASSLRGGTVVLAENTEAFF
CDR3nt: TGCGCCAGCAGCCTCCGGGGTGGGACAGTGGTTTTAGCAGAGAACACTGAAGCTTTCTTT

d_gene: .
len: 12
j_gene: TRBJ2-1
abundance: few
v_gene: TRBV18
CDR3aa: CASSQLGFEQFF
CDR3nt: TGTGCCAGCTCACAGCTAGGATTTGAGCAGTTCTTC

d_gene: .
len: 13
j_gene: TRBJ2-2
abundance: .
v_gene: TRBV2
CDR3aa: CASSVRGAGELFF
CDR3nt: TGTGCCAGCAGTGTTAGGGGCGCCGGGGAGCTGTTTTTT

d_gene: TRBD1
len: 16
j_gene: TRBJ1-2
abundance: .
v_gene: TRBV7-9
CDR3aa: CASSSDRDRYSYGYTF
CDR3nt: TGTGCCAGCAGCTCCGACCGGGACAGATACAGCTATGGCTACACCTTC

d_gene: TRBD2
len: 16
j_gene: TRBJ2-5
abundance: few
v_gene: TRBV5-1
CDR3aa: CASSMGLAGFRETQYF
CDR3nt: TGCGCCAGCAGCATGGGACTAGCGGGATTCCGAGAGACCCAGTACTTC

d_gene: TRBD1
len: 15
j_gene: TRBJ1-3
abundance: few
v_gene: TRBV5-1
CDR3aa: CASSSEGQEGNTIYF
CDR3nt: TGCGCCAGCAGTTCAGAGGGACAGGAGGGAAACACCATATATTTT

d_gene: TRBD1
len: 16
j_gene: TRBJ1-6
abundance: .
v_gene: TRBV6-6
CDR3aa: CASRPDRVVYNSPLHF
CDR3nt: TGTGCCAGCAGACCGGACAGGGTCGTTTATAATTCACCCCTCCACTTT

d_gene: TRBD2
len: 16
j_gene: TRBJ2-5
abundance: .
v_gene: TRBV7-7
CDR3aa: CASSPDLAGGGETQYF
CDR3nt: TGTGCCAGCAGCCCAGACCTAGCGGGAGGGGGAGAGACCCAGTACTTC

d_gene: TRBD2
len: 15
j_gene: TRBJ2-2
abundance: .
v_gene: TRBV19
CDR3aa: CASSTQRGTTGELFF
CDR3nt: TGTGCCAGTAGTACCCAGCGGGGAACCACCGGGGAGCTGTTTTTT

d_gene: .
len: 13
j_gene: TRBJ1-2
abundance: few
v_gene: TRBV5-1
CDR3aa: CASSFRLNYGYTF
CDR3nt: TGCGCCAGCAGCTTCCGGTTAAACTATGGCTACACCTTC

d_gene: TRBD1
len: 12
j_gene: TRBJ2-7
abundance: .
v_gene: TRBV2
CDR3aa: CASRDRAYEQYF
CDR3nt: TGTGCCAGCCGGGACAGGGCCTACGAGCAGTACTTC

d_gene: .
len: 15
j_gene: TRBJ1-4
abundance: few
v_gene: TRBV5-8
CDR3aa: CASSLSRRFNEKLFF
CDR3nt: TGTGCCAGCAGCTTATCCCGGAGATTTAATGAAAAACTGTTTTTT

d_gene: .
len: 14
j_gene: TRBJ2-7
abundance: .
v_gene: TRBV19
CDR3aa: CASSIRGSSYEQYF
CDR3nt: TGTGCCAGTAGTATACGGGGAAGCTCCTACGAGCAGTACTTC

d_gene: .
len: 14
j_gene: TRBJ2-5
abundance: .
v_gene: TRBV7-8
CDR3aa: CASSLTSLKETQYF
CDR3nt: TGTGCCAGCAGCTTGACTAGTTTAAAAGAGACCCAGTACTTC

d_gene: TRBD2
len: 13
j_gene: TRBJ2-7
abundance: few
v_gene: TRBV6-6
CDR3aa: CASNRLAGFEQYF
CDR3nt: TGTGCCAGCAACAGACTAGCGGGTTTCGAGCAGTACTTC

d_gene: .
len: 14
j_gene: TRBJ2-7
abundance: few
v_gene: TRBV15
CDR3aa: CATSNYGGSYEQYF
CDR3nt: TGTGCCACCAGCAATTACGGGGGATCCTACGAACAGTACTTC

d_gene: TRBD1
len: 16
j_gene: TRBJ1-1
abundance: few
v_gene: TRBV18
CDR3aa: CASSPGVGGRDAEAFF
CDR3nt: TGTGCCAGCTCACCGGGTGTAGGGGGCAGGGACGCTGAAGCTTTCTTT

d_gene: TRBD1
len: 14
j_gene: TRBJ2-5
abundance: few
v_gene: TRBV5-1
CDR3aa: CASSLDTGEETQYF
CDR3nt: TGCGCCAGCAGCTTAGATACAGGGGAGGAGACCCAGTACTTC

d_gene: .
len: 14
j_gene: TRBJ2-3
abundance: .
v_gene: TRBV9
CDR3aa: CASSLDYSTDTQYF
CDR3nt: TGTGCCAGCAGCCTCGACTATAGCACAGATACGCAGTATTTT

d_gene: .
len: 13
j_gene: TRBJ2-5
abundance: few
v_gene: TRBV5-1
CDR3aa: CASSPLFGETQYF
CDR3nt: TGCGCCAGCAGCCCACTGTTTGGAGAGACCCAGTACTTC

d_gene: .
len: 13
j_gene: TRBJ2-1
abundance: few
v_gene: TRBV6-5
CDR3aa: CASRLGSPDEQFF
CDR3nt: TGTGCCAGCAGGCTCGGGAGTCCGGATGAGCAGTTCTTC

d_gene: .
len: 16
j_gene: TRBJ2-7
abundance: few
v_gene: TRBV6-6
CDR3aa: CASSYSKQGRAYEQYF
CDR3nt: TGTGCCAGCAGTTACTCGAAGCAGGGGAGGGCCTACGAGCAGTACTTC

d_gene: .
len: 15
j_gene: TRBJ2-2
abundance: few
v_gene: TRBV19
CDR3aa: CASSSHSPTTGELFF
CDR3nt: TGTGCCAGTAGTTCCCACTCGCCTACCACCGGGGAGCTGTTTTTT

d_gene: TRBD2
len: 15
j_gene: TRBJ2-1
abundance: few
v_gene: TRBV7-2
CDR3aa: CASSATSGRLNEQFF
CDR3nt: TGTGCCAGCAGCGCGACTAGCGGGAGGCTCAATGAGCAGTTCTTC

d_gene: TRBD1
len: 15
j_gene: TRBJ1-4
abundance: few
v_gene: TRBV28
CDR3aa: CASSSTGDKPEKLFF
CDR3nt: TGTGCCAGCAGTTCCACAGGGGATAAGCCCGAAAAACTGTTTTTT

d_gene: .
len: 12
j_gene: TRBJ2-5
abundance: .
v_gene: TRBV7-7
CDR3aa: CASSPTAGTQYF
CDR3nt: TGTGCTAGCAGCCCAACTGCTGGGACCCAGTACTTC

d_gene: .
len: 12
j_gene: TRBJ2-5
abundance: few
v_gene: TRBV29-1
CDR3aa: CSVQGGGGIQYF
CDR3nt: TGCAGCGTTCAAGGGGGCGGGGGTATCCAGTACTTC

d_gene: .
len: 16
j_gene: TRBJ2-2
abundance: medium-sized
v_gene: TRBV2
CDR3aa: CASSEYGGKYSGELFF
CDR3nt: TGTGCCAGCAGTGAGTACGGCGGGAAATACTCCGGGGAGCTGTTTTTT

d_gene: TRBD1
len: 15
j_gene: TRBJ1-5
abundance: few
v_gene: TRBV5-8
CDR3aa: CASSSHLAGGQPQHF
CDR3nt: TGTGCCAGCAGCTCCCACCTGGCAGGGGGTCAGCCCCAGCATTTT

d_gene: .
len: 14
j_gene: TRBJ1-2
abundance: .
v_gene: TRBV7-2
CDR3aa: CASSPRAGLYGYTF
CDR3nt: TGTGCCAGCAGTCCCCGCGCGGGGCTCTATGGCTACACCTTC

d_gene: .
len: 13
j_gene: TRBJ2-5
abundance: few
v_gene: TRBV27
CDR3aa: CASSSSGMKTQYF
CDR3nt: TGTGCCAGCAGTTCCTCAGGGATGAAGACCCAGTACTTC

d_gene: .
len: 14
j_gene: TRBJ2-7
abundance: .
v_gene: TRBV7-8
CDR3aa: CASSRQVSSYEQYF
CDR3nt: TGTGCCAGCAGCCGACAGGTGAGCTCCTACGAGCAGTACTTC

d_gene: .
len: 14
j_gene: TRBJ1-4
abundance: .
v_gene: TRBV5-6
CDR3aa: CASTHLRGNEKLFF
CDR3nt: TGTGCCAGCACCCACTTAAGGGGAAATGAAAAACTGTTTTTT

d_gene: .
len: 13
j_gene: TRBJ1-1
abundance: few
v_gene: TRBV6-5
CDR3aa: CASSPGAYMQAFF
CDR3nt: TGTGCCAGCAGCCCTGGGGCCTATATGCAAGCTTTCTTT

d_gene: .
len: 13
j_gene: TRBJ1-5
abundance: few
v_gene: TRBV7-9
CDR3aa: CASSRGSNQPQHF
CDR3nt: TGTGCCAGCAGCCGCGGCAGTAATCAGCCCCAGCATTTT

d_gene: .
len: 14
j_gene: TRBJ2-5
abundance: few
v_gene: TRBV7-6
CDR3aa: CASSLALRQETQYF
CDR3nt: TGTGCCAGCAGCTTAGCGCTGAGGCAAGAGACCCAGTACTTC

d_gene: TRBD1
len: 15
j_gene: TRBJ2-7
abundance: .
v_gene: TRBV6-5
CDR3aa: CASSYSPGQGYEQYF
CDR3nt: TGTGCCAGCAGTTACTCCCCGGGACAGGGTTACGAGCAGTACTTC

d_gene: TRBD1
len: 14
j_gene: TRBJ1-5
abundance: few
v_gene: TRBV19
CDR3aa: CASTETGGNQPQHF
CDR3nt: TGTGCCAGTACAGAGACAGGGGGCAATCAGCCCCAGCATTTT

d_gene: TRBD2
len: 18
j_gene: TRBJ2-7
abundance: few
v_gene: TRBV4-2
CDR3aa: CASSQGEGRFNFAYEQYF
CDR3nt: TGTGCCAGCAGCCAAGGGGAGGGCCGCTTCAATTTCGCCTACGAGCAGTACTTC

d_gene: TRBD1
len: 13
j_gene: TRBJ2-1
abundance: few
v_gene: TRBV19
CDR3aa: CASKRQGLNEQFF
CDR3nt: TGTGCCAGTAAACGACAGGGGCTGAATGAGCAGTTCTTC

d_gene: .
len: 16
j_gene: TRBJ2-3
abundance: few
v_gene: TRBV21-1
CDR3aa: CASSSGRGLSPDTQYF
CDR3nt: TGTGCCAGCAGCTCAGGGCGGGGTCTTAGTCCAGATACGCAGTATTTT